This T cell receptor beta chain was recorded in a study of CD4 T cells in relation to SARS-CoV-2 and coronaviruses. Repertoires were generated with immunoSEQ multiplex PCR, while TCRdb's copy carries only in-frame clones and drops some. The sample contains tens of thousands of clones, about 90% of which appear only once. The CDR3 has 19 amino acids. Trimming pared 5 bases from V and 2 bases from J, leaving 25 bases between. CDR1 is SGHTA, CDR2 FQGNSA, per germline. The sequence came from an adult with COVID-19. The rearrangement joins TRBV7-2 to TRBJ1-5, with D tentatively TRBD1 (6 bases). Sequencing was carried out using naive CD4+ T cells from PBMCs. Subset noted: naive CD4+ T cells isolated by negative enrichment. CDR3 in DNA: TGTGCCAGCAGCCCCAAGCAGGGGTTCCGGGATTGGGGCAATCAGCCCCAGCATTTT. Protein: CASSPKQGFRDWGNQPQHF.